The TCR beta chain described here comes from a study of CD8+CD57+ T cells in acquired aplastic anemia. Overall study findings and caveats: Simpson's diversity of CD8+ cells was not significantly different in patients compared with controls.

Sequencing was done on patients that had shown CD8+CD57+ cell expansion by flow cytometry. The study profiled TCR beta VDJ and CDR3 using genomic DNA as template. A single record per CDR3 protein comes from TCRdb applying MiXCR to the reads. This sample has approximately 250,000 distinct CDR3 sequences, with roughly 82% found just once. The CDR3 spans 13 residues. Germline CDR1 and CDR2: SEHNR and FQNEAQ (reference sequence). Worth noting for this clonotype: Its antigen is as yet unknown. The germline gene is not matched at one end of the junction; a read error may be the cause.

This clonotype was obtained from a human donor with aplastic anemia. The chain employs TRBV7-9 and TRBJ1-5; TRBD1 is a possible D gene (5 bases). Input material: sorted CD4+, CD8+, or CD8+CD57+ T cells (not recorded which) from PBMCs. CDR3 protein: CASSTQGGEPQHF. CDR3 in DNA: TGTGCCAGCAGCACCCAGGGAGGGGAGCCCCAGCATTTC.